A single sample is the source of the 18 T cell receptor beta chains below, sequenced in a study of blood T cell repertoires in COVID-19. Repertoires were generated with immunoSEQ multiplex PCR, while TCRdb's copy carries only in-frame clones and drops some. The sample holds around 20,000 clones, about 88% seen once. Sequenced sample: peripheral blood. These receptors were taken from a man aged 35 to 55 with active COVID-19.

The chain recombines TRBV7-9 with TRBJ1-2; D uncertain. Trimming pared 2 bases from V and 8 bases from J, leaving 12 bases between. The germline CDR1 and CDR2 sequences are SEHNR and FQNEAQ (reference sequence). The CDR3 has 13 amino acids. The CDR3 nucleotides read TGTGCCAGCAGCTTATTAAGGGAGGACGGCTACACCTTC. This gives the protein CASSLLREDGYTF.

Of note for this clone: The same CDR3 can be traced to other DNA sequences in this sample. The rearrangement links TRBV18 to TRBJ2-7; D gene ambiguous. CDR3 length: 13 amino acids. The germline V and J ends were trimmed by 0 bases and 0 bases, with 3 bases remaining between them. CDR1 and CDR2 from the germline V gene are KGHSH and LQKENI. CDR3 DNA sequence: TGTGCCAGCTCACCACCTAGCTCCTACGAGCAGTACTTC. It encodes CASSPPSSYEQYF.

The chain has TRBV5-1 and TRBJ2-7; D is ambiguous. Germline V gene sequence: CDR1 SGHRS, CDR2 YFSETQ. The V gene lost 0 bases and the J gene lost 3 bases, with 7 bases spanning the gap. The length of the CDR3 is 13 residues. The CDR3 is CASSLDLSYEQYF. The CDR3 DNA reads as TGCGCCAGCAGCTTGGATTTGAGCTACGAGCAGTACTTC.

The chain carries TRBV25-1 and TRBJ2-5, with 16 bases matching TRBD2. Looked up from germline, CDR1 is MGHDK and CDR2 is SYGVNS. Trimming cost V 5 bases and J 5 bases; bases outside gene matches: 5. The CDR3 has 16 amino acids. The chain's CDR3 is CASSQGGLAGGETQYF. The CDR3 nucleotides are TGTGCCAGCAGTCAAGGGGGACTAGCGGGAGGGGAGACCCAGTACTTC.

The chain recombines TRBV7-3 with TRBJ2-7, with 8 bases aligning to TRBD2. Germline CDR1 reads SGHTA; CDR2 reads FQGTGA. The CDR3 is 15 amino acids. The V segment lost 2 bases and the J segment 3 bases; nucleotides outside the gene matches: 6. CDR3 amino acids: CASSLGSGSGYEQYF. The CDR3 DNA reads as TGTGCCAGCAGCTTAGGAAGCGGGAGCGGCTACGAGCAGTACTTC.

A few counts support this clone. The chain combines TRBV27 with TRBJ2-1; TRBD2 matches at 13 bases. V lost 7 bases, J lost 5 bases, and 5 bases stayed unmatched. This CDR3 is built from 15 residues. In germline, CDR1 is MNHEY, CDR2 SMNVEV (reference sequence). The CDR3 region is CASTLTSGRDNEQFF. CDR3 DNA sequence: TGTGCCAGCACCTTAACTAGCGGGAGGGACAATGAGCAGTTCTTC.

The chain combines TRBV5-4 with TRBJ1-1; 7 nucleotides line up with TRBD1. V dropped 4 bases and J dropped 11; count of bases not matched to a gene: 11. Germline CDR1 reads SGHNT; CDR2 reads YYREEE (reference sequence). CDR3 length: 13 amino acids. CDR3 sequence: CASSPDRESAAFF. CDR3 nucleotide sequence: TGTGCCAGCAGCCCAGACAGGGAATCGGCTGCTTTCTTT.

The chain uses TRBV4-1 and TRBJ2-7; TRBD1 aligns across 7 bases. CDR1 is MGHRA, CDR2 YSYEKL, per germline. With V trimmed by 6 bases and J by 0 bases, 2 bases remained unmatched. This CDR3 has 13 residues. CDR3 DNA: TGCGCCAGCAGAGGGACAGACTCCTACGAGCAGTACTTC. Amino acids: CASRGTDSYEQYF.

The chain links TRBV25-1 to TRBJ2-7; D gene unclear. This CDR3 contains 14 residues. The germline V and J ends were trimmed by 1 base and 2 bases, with 9 bases remaining between them. Germline V lookup: CDR1 MGHDK, CDR2 SYGVNS. CDR3 sequence reads: CASSEFGGTYEQYF. The CDR3 DNA follows: TGTGCCAGCAGTGAATTTGGTGGCACCTACGAGCAGTACTTC.

This chain connects TRBV20-1 to TRBJ1-2; D gene uncertain. The CDR3 sequence is 10 residues long. Germline CDR1 and CDR2: DFQATT and SNEGSKA (reference sequence). The V end lost 3 bases, the J end lost 5 bases, and 4 bases lay between the germline ends. In DNA, the CDR3 is TGCAGTGCTAGCCCGTATGGCTACACCTTC. The encoded protein is CSASPYGYTF.

The chain couples TRBV19 to TRBJ2-3, with 7 positions matching TRBD1. This CDR3 region has 16 residues. Looked up from germline, CDR1 is LNHDA and CDR2 is SQIVND (reference sequence). With V trimmed by 6 bases and J by 0 bases, 9 bases remained unmatched. CDR3 nucleotides: TGTGCCAGTAGCCGAGACCGGGACAGTAGCACAGATACGCAGTATTTT. This sequence encodes CASSRDRDSSTDTQYF.

This rearrangement joins TRBV7-9 to TRBJ1-4, with D perhaps TRBD1 (6 bases). This CDR3 contains 17 residues. Trimming pared 4 bases from V and 3 bases from J, leaving 18 bases between. The germline V gene encodes CDR1 SEHNR and CDR2 FQNEAQ (reference sequence). The CDR3: CASSSYSRGPANEKLFF. Here the CDR3 DNA reads TGTGCCAGCAGCTCCTACTCCAGGGGTCCGGCTAATGAAAAACTGTTTTTT.

The chain uses TRBV30 and TRBJ2-1, with 9 bases matching TRBD1. The germline gives CDR1 GTSNPN, CDR2 SVGIG (reference sequence). V trimming: 1 base; J trimming: 2 bases; junction bases outside the gene matches: 3. The CDR3 extends over 15 amino acids. The CDR3 sequence is CAWSEGTGPYNEQFF. In nucleotides, the CDR3 is TGTGCCTGGAGTGAGGGGACAGGGCCCTACAATGAGCAGTTCTTC. Full variable domain (remainder filled in from reference TRBV30 and TRBJ2-1): SQTIHQWPATLVQPVGSPLSLECTVEGTSNPNLYWYRQAAGRGLQLLFYSVGIGQISSEVPQNLSASRPQDRQFILSSKKLLLSDSGFYLCAWSEGTGPYNEQFFGPGTRLTVL.

The V gene is TRBV19, the J gene TRBJ2-1, with TRBD2 identical over 12 bases. J gave up 7 bases and V 1 base, and 2 bases lay outside the gene matches. CDR1 is LNHDA, CDR2 SQIVND, per germline (reference sequence). The CDR3 spans 15 residues. The CDR3 DNA is TGTGCCAGTAGTATAGCTAGCGGGAGGGAGAATGAGCAGTTCTTC. Translated, it gives CASSIASGRENEQFF.

CDR3 in DNA: TGCGCCAGCAGTGAGTCGCGGGGAAATACCTACAATGAGCAGTTCTTC. Translation: CASSESRGNTYNEQFF. V gene TRBV10-1 combines with J gene TRBJ2-1; weak D call: TRBD2 (6 bases). The V end was cut by 0 bases, the J end by 2 bases, with 11 bases between. The germline V gene encodes CDR1 WNHNN and CDR2 SYGVQD (reference sequence). There are 16 residues in the CDR3.

Regarding this clone: Distinct nucleotide sequences in the sample also encode this CDR3. The CDR3 sequence is CASSLGQGAYGYTF. The CDR3 DNA reads as TGCGCCAGCAGCTTGGGACAGGGGGCCTATGGCTACACCTTC. The chain employs TRBV5-1 and TRBJ1-2; TRBD1 agrees at 10 bases. Germline V lookup: CDR1 SGHRS, CDR2 YFSETQ. Unmatched junction bases numbered 0, after V lost 0 bases and J lost 4 bases. The CDR3 totals 14 residues.

This chain links TRBV6-5 with TRBJ2-3, with 15 positions matching TRBD2. From germline, CDR1 is MNHEY and CDR2 SVGAGI. The CDR3 covers 15 residues. The V segment lost 5 bases and the J segment 9 bases; nucleotides outside the gene matches: 6. The CDR3 DNA reads as TGTGCCAGCAGTAGGACTAGCGGGGGGGGAATCACGCAGTATTTT. This translates into CASSRTSGGGITQYF.

The rearrangement links TRBV27 to TRBJ1-2; TRBD1 is a possible D gene (6 bases). This CDR3 has 13 residues. V was clipped by 5 bases and J by 8 bases, with 15 bases between them. Germline V gives CDR1 MNHEY, CDR2 SMNVEV (reference sequence). CDR3 DNA sequence: TGTGCCAGCAGTCCGGGGACACCAGGGGGCTACACCTTC. Residues: CASSPGTPGGYTF.